The source of this TCR beta chain is a study of cytomegalovirus exposure and HLA in healthy donors. Points from the study as a whole: The classifier, whose performance was assessed in both the original and validation cohorts, reportedly diagnosed cytomegalovirus status with high specificity and sensitivity. Association with HLA alleles at 0.05 false discovery rate was found for around 17,000 TCR beta sequences in a later analysis.

V was pared by 5 bases and J by 8 bases, with 6 bases of the junction left unmatched. CDR1 MDHEN and CDR2 SYDVKM come from the germline V gene. This CDR3 contains 14 residues. It was with 60 Vbeta and 13 Jbeta primers that the PCR ran. Only in-frame clones appear in the TCRdb table, and some are missing; sequencing was by immunoSEQ multiplex PCR. The sample records 150,000 to 200,000 clones, more than 70% being singletons. At collection, donors were nominally healthy, but unrecorded immune exposures were probable. Note on this clone: What it binds is not known.

The clonotype was recovered from a man aged 18 to 29 in good health and CMV-seropositive. The chain links TRBV28 to TRBJ2-3; 11 nucleotides match TRBD2. Sequencing was done on a sample of PBMCs. This CDR3 reads CASSTGTSGGTQYF. In DNA form, the CDR3 reads TGTGCCAGCAGTACCGGGACTAGCGGTGGTACGCAGTATTTT.